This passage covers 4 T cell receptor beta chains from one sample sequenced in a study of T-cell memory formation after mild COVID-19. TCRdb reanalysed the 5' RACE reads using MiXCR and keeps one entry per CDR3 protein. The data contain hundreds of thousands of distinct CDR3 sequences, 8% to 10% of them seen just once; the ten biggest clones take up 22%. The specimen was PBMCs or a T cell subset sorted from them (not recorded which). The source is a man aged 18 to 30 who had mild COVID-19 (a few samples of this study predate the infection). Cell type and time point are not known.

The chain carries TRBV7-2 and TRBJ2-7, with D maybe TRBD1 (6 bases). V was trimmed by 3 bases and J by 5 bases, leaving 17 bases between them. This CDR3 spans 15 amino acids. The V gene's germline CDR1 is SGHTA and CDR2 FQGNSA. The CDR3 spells CASSFVSGAGDEQYF. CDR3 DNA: TGTGCCAGCAGCTTTGTTTCAGGGGCCGGAGACGAGCAGTACTTC.

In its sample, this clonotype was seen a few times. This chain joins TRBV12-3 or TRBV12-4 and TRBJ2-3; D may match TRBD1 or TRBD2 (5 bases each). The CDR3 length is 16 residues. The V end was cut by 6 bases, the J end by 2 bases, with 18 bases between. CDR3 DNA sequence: TGTGCCAGCAGCCGACCCCATGGGACGGTCACAGATACGCAGTATTTT. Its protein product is CASSRPHGTVTDTQYF.

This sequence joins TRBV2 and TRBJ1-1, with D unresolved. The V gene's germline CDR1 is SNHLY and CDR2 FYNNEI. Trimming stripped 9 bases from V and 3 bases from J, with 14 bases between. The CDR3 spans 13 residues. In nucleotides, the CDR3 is TGTGCCAGTACGGGAGAGAGAGACACTGAAGCTTTCTTT. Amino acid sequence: CASTGERDTEAFF.

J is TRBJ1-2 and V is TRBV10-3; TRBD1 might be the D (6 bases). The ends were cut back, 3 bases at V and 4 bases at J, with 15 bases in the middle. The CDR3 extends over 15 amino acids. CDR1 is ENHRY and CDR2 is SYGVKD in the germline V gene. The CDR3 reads CAISDVWGGLYGYTF. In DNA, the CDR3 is TGTGCCATCAGTGATGTGTGGGGGGGCCTCTATGGCTACACCTTC.